The rows below give T cell receptor beta chains drawn from one sample of a study of response to subunit inactivated influenza vaccine. TCRdb redid the calling of the RT-PCR reads with MiXCR, one entry per CDR3 protein. The sample includes roughly 760,000 distinct CDR3 sequences, around 20% seen only once; the top ten take 10%. Sequenced here: PBMCs from blood, sampled 4 to 6 days after vaccination. Receptor source: a man aged 50 to 60 who received an inactivated influenza vaccine. CDR3s include the opening cysteine and the closing phenylalanine or tryptophan. Fields, in order: V gene, D gene, J gene, clone size, CDR3 protein, CDR3 DNA. A D gene is named only where the DNA matches it firmly. Clone sizes are given selectively: once, few, many, or a class where the clone is expanded.

v_call: TRBV7-9; d_call: NA; j_call: TRBJ2-1; clone_size: few; cdr3_aa: CASSLRAGTPEQFF; cdr3_nt: TGTGCCAGCAGCTTAAGGGCGGGTACGCCTGAGCAGTTCTTC
v_call: TRBV20-1; d_call: NA; j_call: TRBJ2-3; clone_size: NA; cdr3_aa: CSAPGGSTDTQYF; cdr3_nt: TGCAGTGCCCCCGGGGGCAGCACAGATACGCAGTATTTT
v_call: TRBV20-1; d_call: NA; j_call: TRBJ2-7; clone_size: NA; cdr3_aa: CSARGLFVGISSSYEQYF; cdr3_nt: TGCAGTGCTAGGGGATTATTCGTTGGTATATCGAGCTCCTACGAGCAGTACTTC
v_call: TRBV14; d_call: TRBD1; j_call: TRBJ2-7; clone_size: few; cdr3_aa: CASSHWTGGSYEQYF; cdr3_nt: TGTGCCAGCAGCCACTGGACAGGGGGCTCCTACGAGCAGTACTTC
v_call: TRBV28; d_call: NA; j_call: TRBJ1-2; clone_size: few; cdr3_aa: CATALGPANYGYTF; cdr3_nt: TGTGCCACCGCCCTTGGGCCAGCTAACTATGGCTACACCTTC
v_call: TRBV11-2; d_call: TRBD1; j_call: TRBJ2-1; clone_size: few; cdr3_aa: CASSPGTGTGNTYNEQFF; cdr3_nt: TGTGCCAGCAGTCCCGGGACAGGGACCGGGAATACCTACAATGAGCAGTTCTTC
v_call: TRBV7-9; d_call: NA; j_call: TRBJ2-3; clone_size: NA; cdr3_aa: CASSLALRGTDTQYF; cdr3_nt: TGTGCCAGCAGCTTAGCGCTCCGGGGCACAGATACGCAGTATTTT
v_call: TRBV6-5; d_call: TRBD2; j_call: TRBJ2-3; clone_size: few; cdr3_aa: CASSTSVSTDTQYF; cdr3_nt: TGTGCCAGCAGTACTAGCGTAAGCACAGATACGCAGTATTTT
v_call: TRBV28; d_call: NA; j_call: TRBJ2-7; clone_size: NA; cdr3_aa: CASRGRTYEQYF; cdr3_nt: TGTGCCAGCAGAGGCAGGACCTACGAGCAGTACTTC
v_call: TRBV20-1; d_call: NA; j_call: TRBJ2-7; clone_size: NA; cdr3_aa: CSASQAGVSYEQYF; cdr3_nt: TGCAGTGCTAGCCAGGCAGGGGTCTCCTACGAGCAGTACTTC
v_call: TRBV20-1; d_call: NA; j_call: TRBJ2-7; clone_size: few; cdr3_aa: CSARDGGRGISYEQYF; cdr3_nt: TGCAGTGCTAGAGATGGGGGCCGGGGGATCTCCTACGAGCAGTACTTC
v_call: TRBV6-2/TRBV6-3; d_call: TRBD2; j_call: TRBJ2-3; clone_size: NA; cdr3_aa: CASSQQGDLLKRERTDTQYF; cdr3_nt: TGTGCCAGCAGCCAACAAGGGGATCTCCTAAAGCGGGAGCGGACAGATACGCAGTATTTT
v_call: TRBV12-3/TRBV12-4; d_call: NA; j_call: TRBJ2-1; clone_size: NA; cdr3_aa: CASSSGPRYNEQFF; cdr3_nt: TGTGCCAGCAGTTCCGGACCTCGGTACAATGAGCAGTTCTTC
v_call: TRBV4-3; d_call: TRBD2; j_call: TRBJ2-1; clone_size: few; cdr3_aa: CASSPGLAGGFEQFF; cdr3_nt: TGCGCCAGCAGCCCAGGACTAGCGGGAGGCTTCGAGCAGTTCTTC
v_call: TRBV6-6; d_call: NA; j_call: TRBJ1-1; clone_size: few; cdr3_aa: CASSYSGGAFF; cdr3_nt: TGTGCCAGCAGTTACTCGGGGGGGGCTTTCTTT
v_call: TRBV2; d_call: NA; j_call: TRBJ1-2; clone_size: NA; cdr3_aa: CASGKEGRGSYGYTF; cdr3_nt: TGTGCCAGCGGAAAAGAGGGTAGGGGTTCCTATGGCTACACCTTC
v_call: TRBV15; d_call: NA; j_call: TRBJ2-3; clone_size: NA; cdr3_aa: CATSREKGGGARADTQYF; cdr3_nt: TGTGCCACCAGCAGAGAGAAGGGAGGGGGGGCCAGGGCAGATACGCAGTATTTT